This T cell receptor beta chain was identified in a study of blood T cell repertoires in COVID-19. Assay: immunoSEQ multiplex PCR; the TCRdb copy retains only in-frame clones and omits some. The data show 200,000 or so clones, nearly 90% seen once. V was pared by 7 bases and J by 0 bases, with 17 bases between. From germline, CDR1 is SGHDT and CDR2 YYEEEE. The CDR3 sequence is 16 residues long. The sequencing sample was made of PBMCs or T cells enriched from blood (not recorded which). V and J are TRBV5-6 and TRBJ1-3; D unclear. The sequence was obtained from a man younger than 40 who had recovered from COVID-19. For the CDR3, the DNA is TGTGCCAGCTCAGCCCCAGTGGCGGTCTCTGGAAACACCATATATTTT. Translation gives CASSAPVAVSGNTIYF.